This T cell receptor (beta chain) is drawn from a study of T cells in Graves' hyperthyroidism and ophthalmopathy. About the study: Peripheral blood was collected at initial diagnosis, before any treatment.

Enrolled ophthalmopathy patients presented with a Clinical Activity Score of at least 3, a NOSPECS grade of at least 4, and disease duration under 3 months. TCR beta CDR3 regions were amplified from RNA transcripts. Primed by the HTBI set, a first-round RT-PCR was run on the TCR CDR3. One entry per CDR3 protein, called by TCRdb with MiXCR from the multiplex PCR reads. The data contain 550,000 to 600,000 distinct CDR3 sequences, approximately 15% of them singletons. Losses at the gene ends were 3 bases for V and 2 bases for J; bases not matched to a gene: 10. The germline CDR1 and CDR2 sequences are MDHEN and SYDVKM. The CDR3 contains 16 residues. This clonotype was seen repeatedly, ten times or more. Its antigen is still unknown. Whole-study results and caveats: A model built on 13 V-J features separated ophthalmopathy from stable hyperthyroidism.

The V call is TRBV28, the J call TRBJ2-7; 7 bases match TRBD1. The source material was blood. The origin of this receptor is a woman in her late teens or twenties with Graves' ophthalmopathy. CDR3 sequence (DNA): TGTGCCAGCAGTTTCCTCCCCGACAGGGATCCCTACGAGCAGTACTTC. It yields the protein CASSFLPDRDPYEQYF.